One sample yielded the 4 T cell receptor beta chains listed below, sequenced in a study of beta chain features in type 1 diabetes. Expressed TCRB transcripts were sequenced after all isolated RNA was converted to cDNA. Only in-frame clones appear in the TCRdb table, and some are missing; sequencing was by immunoSEQ multiplex PCR. The sample holds under 250,000 clones; 25% to 30% are singletons and the top ten take roughly 4%. Sequenced sample: central memory CD4+ T cells from blood. The receptors originated from a man aged 25 to 45 in good health.

The chain combines TRBV30 with TRBJ2-5, with 7 bases that match TRBD2. In germline, CDR1 is GTSNPN, CDR2 SVGIG (reference sequence). V dropped 3 bases and J dropped 4; count of bases not matched to a gene: 8. The CDR3 is 14 amino acids. The CDR3 here is CAWSPGTGGETQYF. CDR3 nucleotides: TGTGCCTGGAGCCCAGGAACGGGGGGAGAGACCCAGTACTTC.

This chain links TRBV5-1 with TRBJ2-1, with TRBD2 identical over 11 bases. V lost 4 bases to trimming and J lost 6 bases; unmatched junction nucleotides: 6. Germline V gives CDR1 SGHRS, CDR2 YFSETQ. The CDR3 sequence is 15 residues long. The CDR3 region has the DNA TGCGCCAGCAGCCGCGGACTAGCGGGTTTCAATGAGCAGTTCTTC. Residues: CASSRGLAGFNEQFF. Filled out from reference TRBV5-1 and TRBJ2-1, the complete variable domain reads KAGVTQTPRYLIKTRGQQVTLSCSPISGHRSVSWYQQTPGQGLQFLFEYFSETQRNKGNFPGRFSGRQFSNSRSEMNVSTLELGDSALYLCASSRGLAGFNEQFFGPGTRLTVL.

In this sample, this clone turned up many times. The chain has TRBV30 and TRBJ1-3; 12 bases match TRBD1. The CDR3 loop spans 14 amino acids. CDR1 GTSNPN and CDR2 SVGIG come from the germline V gene (reference sequence). J lost 7 bases, V lost 2 bases, and 3 bases had no gene match. The CDR3 reads CAWSPGTGGNTIYF. The DNA for the CDR3 is TGTGCCTGGAGTCCCGGGACAGGGGGCAACACCATATATTTT.

For the CDR3, the DNA is TGTGCCAGCAGTTTAGGCGGCAAGGGAGGTTCGGAGACCCAGTACTTC. Translated, it gives CASSLGGKGGSETQYF. The rearrangement links TRBV28 to TRBJ2-5, with a tentative D call TRBD2 (6 bases). The V gene lost 2 bases and the J gene lost 5 bases, with 18 bases spanning the gap. CDR1 and CDR2 from the germline V gene are MDHEN and SYDVKM. The CDR3 length is 16 residues. The variable domain in full, with the rest retrieved from reference TRBV28 and TRBJ2-5, is DVKVTQSSRYLVKRTGEKVFLECVQDMDHENMFWYRQDPGLGLRLIYFSYDVKMKEKGDIPEGYSVSREKKERFSLILESASTNQTSMYLCASSLGGKGGSETQYFGPGTRLLVL.